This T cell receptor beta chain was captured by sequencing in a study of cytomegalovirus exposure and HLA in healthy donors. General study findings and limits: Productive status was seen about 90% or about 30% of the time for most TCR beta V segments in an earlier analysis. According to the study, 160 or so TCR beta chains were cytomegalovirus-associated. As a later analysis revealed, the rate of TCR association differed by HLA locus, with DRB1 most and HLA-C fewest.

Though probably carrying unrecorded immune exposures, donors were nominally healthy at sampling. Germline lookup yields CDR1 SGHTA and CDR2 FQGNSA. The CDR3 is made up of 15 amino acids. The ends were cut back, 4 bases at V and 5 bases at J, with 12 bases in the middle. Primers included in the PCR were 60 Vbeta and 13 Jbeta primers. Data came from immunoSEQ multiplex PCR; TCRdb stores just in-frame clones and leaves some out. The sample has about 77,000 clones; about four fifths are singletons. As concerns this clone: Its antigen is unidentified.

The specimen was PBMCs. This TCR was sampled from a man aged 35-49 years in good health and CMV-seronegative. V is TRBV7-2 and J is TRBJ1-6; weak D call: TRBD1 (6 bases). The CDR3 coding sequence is TGTGCCAGCAGCTACACCGGGACACATAATTCACCCCTCCACTTT. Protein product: CASSYTGTHNSPLHF.